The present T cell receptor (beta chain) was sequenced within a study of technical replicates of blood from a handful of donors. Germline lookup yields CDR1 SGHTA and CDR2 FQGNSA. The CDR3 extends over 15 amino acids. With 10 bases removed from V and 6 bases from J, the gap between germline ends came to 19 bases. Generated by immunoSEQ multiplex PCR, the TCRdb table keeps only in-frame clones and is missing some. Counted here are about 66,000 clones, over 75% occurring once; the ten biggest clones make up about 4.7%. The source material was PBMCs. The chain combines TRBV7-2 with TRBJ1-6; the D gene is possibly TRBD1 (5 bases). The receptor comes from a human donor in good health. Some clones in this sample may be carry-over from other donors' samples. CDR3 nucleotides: TGTGCCACCCACGGTCCGACAGCCATTAATTCACCCCTCCACTTT. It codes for CATHGPTAINSPLHF.